This T cell receptor (beta chain) was recovered during a study of blood T cells in healthy people across ages. Overall study results and limits: Per million T cells, TCR beta diversity dropped roughly linearly as age increased.

Next came a second PCR, run for about 7 to 12 cycles, which used a sample-barcoded 5' primer along with a J-beta primer mix. TCRdb re-called the 5' RACE reads with MiXCR, one entry per CDR3 protein. The data show 450,000 to 700,000 distinct CDR3 sequences, with about 26% seen just once and approximately 18% held by the top ten. Concerning this clonotype: Its antigen is still unknown.

Russia was home to the donors, healthy Caucasian individuals aged about 6 to 90. The sequence derives from a woman aged 70-85 years in good health. The material sequenced was blood.

The CDR3 bases are TGTGCCAGCAGTTCATACGGGACTCTGAATGAGCAGTTCTTC. Encoded protein: CASSSYGTLNEQFF. This chain connects TRBV6-2 or TRBV6-3 to TRBJ2-1; D may be TRBD2 (6 bases). In germline, CDR1 is MNHEY, CDR2 SVGEGT. CDR3 length: 14 residues. V was cut by 4 bases and J by 7 bases, with 14 bases left in between.